This is a list of T cell receptor beta chains from one sample in a study of vaccination effects on CD4 cells after COVID-19. What these receptors recognize is not known. TCRdb's table, derived via immunoSEQ multiplex PCR, lists solely in-frame clones and lacks some. Among 60,000 to 90,000 clones listed, about 81% were seen once. The starting material was CD4+ T cells from PBMCs cultured with HCoV-229E spike peptides, obtained after COVID-19 vaccination. These receptors all stem from a human donor who received a COVID-19 vaccine. CDR3s include the opening cysteine and the closing phenylalanine or tryptophan. The order of the fields is D gene, J gene, clone size, V gene, CDR3 DNA, CDR3 protein. D genes are given only for firm matches. Some rows have no size entry. The others give once, few or many, or a class for an expanded clone.

NA	TRBJ1-6	few	TRBV19	TGTGCCAGTAGGAGTACCTATAATTCACCCCTCCACTTT	CASRSTYNSPLHF
TRBD1	TRBJ1-2	NA	TRBV6-6	TGTGCCAGCAGTCGGACAGGGGGCTATGGCTACACCTTC	CASSRTGGYGYTF
NA	TRBJ2-3	NA	TRBV18	TGTGCCAGCTCACCGTTCAGGCAGACAGATACGCAGTATTTT	CASSPFRQTDTQYF
NA	TRBJ2-6	NA	TRBV24-1	TGTGCCACCAGTGACCCCGCTCCCTCTGGGGCCAACGTCCTGACTTTC	CATSDPAPSGANVLTF
NA	TRBJ2-5	once	TRBV5-4	TGTGCCAGCAGCCGAGGGGAGACCCAGTACTTC	CASSRGETQYF
NA	TRBJ1-5	NA	TRBV6-5	TGTGCCAGCAGCTGGGGGACTAGCAATCAGCCCCAGCATTTT	CASSWGTSNQPQHF
NA	TRBJ2-2	few	TRBV18	TGTGCCAGCTCACCGACTAGGGGGAACACCGGGGAGCTGTTTTTT	CASSPTRGNTGELFF
NA	TRBJ1-1	once	TRBV2	TGTGCCAGCAGTGAATATGGGGTGCTTTTGAACACTGAAGCTTTCTTT	CASSEYGVLLNTEAFF
TRBD1	TRBJ1-1	NA	TRBV19	TGTGCCAGTAGTAGGGGGGACAGGGGGAACACTGAAGCTTTCTTT	CASSRGDRGNTEAFF
TRBD1	TRBJ1-6	NA	TRBV3-1/TRBV3-2	TGTGCCAGCAGCCGCCAGAGACAGGGAGGTTCACCCCTCCACTTT	CASSRQRQGGSPLHF
NA	TRBJ1-6	few	TRBV5-1	TGCGCCAGCAGCTTGGGGACCATTGATTCACCCCTCCACTTT	CASSLGTIDSPLHF
NA	TRBJ2-1	NA	TRBV6-5	TGTGCCAGCAGTCACCTTTCCGGTTACAATGAGCAGTTCTTC	CASSHLSGYNEQFF
NA	TRBJ1-5	NA	TRBV11-2	TGTGCCAGCAGCTTAGGATCCGGTATTAGCAATCAGCCCCAGCATTTT	CASSLGSGISNQPQHF
NA	TRBJ1-2	NA	TRBV30	TGTGCCTGGAGTCGGGGCGCCTATGGCTACACCTTC	CAWSRGAYGYTF
NA	TRBJ1-1	NA	TRBV5-1	TGCGCCAGCAGCATCGATTCGGGCTACACTGAAGCTTTCTTT	CASSIDSGYTEAFF
NA	TRBJ1-5	NA	TRBV18	TGTGCCAGCTCAGCAAACCAAGGGGCAGGGCCCTTCGTCAAGCATTTT	CASSANQGAGPFVKHF
TRBD2	TRBJ2-1	NA	TRBV4-3	TGCGCCAGCAGCCAGGTCGGGGGGGCTACCTCCCAGCAGTTCTTC	CASSQVGGATSQQFF
NA	TRBJ2-3	NA	TRBV5-8	TGTGCCAGCCCTCGAAACTACTTGGCAGTTAAGATAGATACGCAGTATTTT	CASPRNYLAVKIDTQYF
NA	TRBJ1-6	NA	TRBV6-2/TRBV6-3	TGTGCCAGCAGTTACGGGAATTCACCCCTCCACTTT	CASSYGNSPLHF
NA	TRBJ2-3	once	TRBV28	TGTGCCAGCAGTTTTGCGGGGCGAGGAACAGATACGCAGTATTTT	CASSFAGRGTDTQYF
TRBD2	TRBJ2-5	once	TRBV10-1	TGCGCCAGCAGTGAGAAGCGGGGGGTCGGGGAGACCCAGTACTTC	CASSEKRGVGETQYF
NA	TRBJ2-2	NA	TRBV7-8	TGTGCCAGCAGCCTGTCGTTCGGGTGGAGCACCGGGGAGCTGTTTTTT	CASSLSFGWSTGELFF
TRBD1	TRBJ1-2	NA	TRBV2	TGTGCCAGCAGTGACCTCCAGGGGGGGGGCTACACCTTC	CASSDLQGGGYTF
NA	TRBJ1-2	NA	TRBV15	TGTGCCACCAGCAGAGATCGGGGTCAGGGGTATGGCTACACCTTC	CATSRDRGQGYGYTF
NA	TRBJ1-2	few	TRBV10-1	TGCGCCAGCAGTGGAGGAAGAACCTGGGACTATGGCTACACCTTC	CASSGGRTWDYGYTF
NA	TRBJ1-4	NA	TRBV19	TGTGCCAGTAGTATACACGGTAATGAAAAACTGTTTTTT	CASSIHGNEKLFF
TRBD2	TRBJ2-3	NA	TRBV4-3	TGCGCCAGCAGCCATAGCGGGGGTGCAGATACGCAGTATTTT	CASSHSGGADTQYF
TRBD2	TRBJ2-1	NA	TRBV2	TGTGCCAGCACCGGCGGGGGGGCTTGGAATGAGCAGTTCTTC	CASTGGGAWNEQFF
TRBD1	TRBJ1-1	NA	TRBV18	TGTGCCAGCTCACTGGACAGGGCAAACACTGAAGCTTTCTTT	CASSLDRANTEAFF
NA	TRBJ1-5	NA	TRBV7-2	TGTGCCAGCAGCCCCTCTATCAATCAGCCCCAGCATTTT	CASSPSINQPQHF
NA	TRBJ2-3	NA	TRBV2	TGTGCCAGCAGTGACAGGACTAGCACAGATACGCAGTATTTT	CASSDRTSTDTQYF
NA	TRBJ2-2	NA	TRBV25-1	TGTGCCAGCAGTGTACAGCCGGACACCGGGGAGCTGTTTTTT	CASSVQPDTGELFF
NA	TRBJ1-5	NA	TRBV19	TGTGCCAGTAGTATAGACAGTTATAGCAATCAGCCCCAGCATTTT	CASSIDSYSNQPQHF
NA	TRBJ2-3	NA	TRBV6-2/TRBV6-3	TGTGCCAGCAGCCGGTGGGGGGGGGCCGGAGATACGCAGTATTTT	CASSRWGGAGDTQYF
NA	TRBJ1-2	NA	TRBV5-1	TGCGCCAGCAGCTTGGAGGCAGGCCGAAACCGGGGCTACACCTTC	CASSLEAGRNRGYTF
NA	TRBJ1-4	NA	TRBV5-1	TGCGCCAGCAGCTTGTGGGGGGGCTCTAATGAAAAACTGTTTTTT	CASSLWGGSNEKLFF
NA	TRBJ1-2	NA	TRBV30	TGTGCCTGGAGTGTTCTCCTTGCTGGCTACACCTTC	CAWSVLLAGYTF
TRBD1	TRBJ2-3	NA	TRBV5-1	TGCGCCAGCAGCTTGGTAGGGGGCGGAGATACGCAGTATTTT	CASSLVGGGDTQYF
NA	TRBJ1-1	NA	TRBV5-6	TGTGCCAGCAGCCGGGACTTCATAGGAGCTTTCTTT	CASSRDFIGAFF
NA	TRBJ2-6	NA	TRBV4-1	TGCGCCAGCAGCGATGGACAGCTCCTCTCTGGGGCCAACGTCCTGACTTTC	CASSDGQLLSGANVLTF
TRBD2	TRBJ2-3	NA	TRBV2	TGTGCCAGCAGCCCCCTTGGGCGGGGGAGCACAGATACGCAGTATTTT	CASSPLGRGSTDTQYF
NA	TRBJ1-1	NA	TRBV6-5	TGTGCCAGCAGTTCGCTGTTGGGAGGGGACACTGAAGCTTTCTTT	CASSSLLGGDTEAFF
TRBD2	TRBJ2-3	once	TRBV19	TGTGCCAGTAGCCGTTTAGCGGGGGTACGGACTAGCACAGATACGCAGTATTTT	CASSRLAGVRTSTDTQYF
NA	TRBJ1-1	NA	TRBV19	TGTGCCAGTCAATCCAGGGTGCCCACTGAAGCTTTCTTT	CASQSRVPTEAFF
NA	TRBJ1-1	NA	TRBV27	TGTGCCAGCAGTTTCTACGGCGGCACTGAAGCTTTCTTT	CASSFYGGTEAFF
NA	TRBJ2-2	few	TRBV5-6	TGTGCCAGCAGAGTCCGGGGAACCGGGGAGCTGTTTTTT	CASRVRGTGELFF
TRBD2	TRBJ2-5	NA	TRBV19	TGTGCCAGTAGTCCGAAGACTAGCGGGGGGGCTAGGAGAGAGACCCAGTACTTC	CASSPKTSGGARRETQYF
TRBD1	TRBJ2-4	NA	TRBV3-1/TRBV3-2	TGTGCCAGCAGCCAAGCTGCCTCGACAGGGTCTAAAGCCAAAAACATTCAGTACTTC	CASSQAASTGSKAKNIQYF
NA	TRBJ2-2	NA	TRBV5-1	TGCGCCAGCAGCTTGGATTACGGGGAGCTGTTTTTT	CASSLDYGELFF
NA	TRBJ1-4	NA	TRBV28	TGTGCCAGCAAGGAACAACCTGCGCGGGGGCTAAATGAAAAACTGTTTTTT	CASKEQPARGLNEKLFF
NA	TRBJ2-4	NA	TRBV7-3	TGTGCCAGCAGCTTAACAGGGGGGGCCAAAAACATTCAGTACTTC	CASSLTGGAKNIQYF
NA	TRBJ1-5	NA	TRBV15	TGTGCCACCAGCAGAGACTTGACAGGTAATCAGCCCCAGCATTTT	CATSRDLTGNQPQHF
TRBD1	TRBJ2-3	NA	TRBV7-2	TGTGCCAGCAGAAAAGGGGGCCCCAGTACGCAGTATTTT	CASRKGGPSTQYF
NA	TRBJ2-3	NA	TRBV12-3/TRBV12-4	TGTGCCAGTCTTAGGGCAGGGACAGATACGCAGTATTTT	CASLRAGTDTQYF
TRBD1	TRBJ2-1	NA	TRBV19	TGTGCCAGCTTATCACGGGACAGTGCCTACAATGAGCAGTTCTTC	CASLSRDSAYNEQFF
TRBD1	TRBJ2-1	NA	TRBV10-2	TGCGCCAGCAGTGGACAGGGGGCAATTAGGAATGAGCAGTTCTTC	CASSGQGAIRNEQFF
NA	TRBJ2-1	few	TRBV28	TGTGCCAGCAGTTTTAAGGGGGGACTAACTGAGCAGTTCTTC	CASSFKGGLTEQFF